Sequencing of this TCR beta chain was carried out in a study of cytomegalovirus exposure and HLA in healthy donors. Study results and limitations: In an earlier analysis, in some 540 donors, most V segments appeared productive either ~90% or ~30% of the time.

On this clone: Its matching antigen is unknown.

The primer mix had 60 Vbeta and 13 Jbeta primers. Some clones are missing from TCRdb's copy, which holds only in-frame ones; the method was immunoSEQ multiplex PCR. Among approximately 86,000 clones listed, roughly 85% were seen once. The CDR3 has 12 residues. Germline V gives CDR1 MDHEN, CDR2 SYDVKM. Trimming shortened V by 6 bases and J by 4 bases, and 9 bases separated the two germline ends. The source is a middle-aged man in good health and CMV-seropositive. The V gene is TRBV28, the J gene TRBJ1-1, with D maybe TRBD1 (5 bases). Sample: PBMCs. The CDR3 DNA is TGTGCCAGCAGGGGAGGGGTCACTGAAGCTTTCTTT. The encoded protein is CASRGGVTEAFF.